Presented here are 19 T cell receptor beta chains from one specimen sequenced in a study of Graves' ophthalmopathy and Graves' hyperthyroidism. Amplifying from RNA transcripts, the study obtained TCR beta CDR3 regions. The first round was an RT-PCR with HTBI primers, and the second round was a multiplex PCR. Via MiXCR, TCRdb re-called the multiplex PCR reads, giving one row per CDR3 protein. The sample lists roughly 410,000 distinct CDR3 sequences; approximately 15% were seen once. The sequenced sample was peripheral blood. These receptors originate from a woman between 18 and 30 years old with stable Graves' hyperthyroidism.

CDR3 residues: CASSFSSAGPHQPQHF. For the CDR3, the DNA is TGTGCCAGCAGTTTTTCCTCGGCAGGGCCTCATCAGCCCCAGCATTTT. The genes are TRBV12-3 or TRBV12-4 and TRBJ1-5, with D perhaps matching TRBD1 (5 bases). The V and J ends lost 3 bases and 5 bases respectively, with 17 bases between them. CDR3 size: 16 residues.

This clonotype came up many times. This chain uses TRBV7-9 with TRBJ2-2, with D hard to call. The V end lost 5 bases, the J end lost 5 bases, and 9 bases lay between the germline ends. Per the germline V gene, CDR1 is SEHNR and CDR2 is FQNEAQ (reference sequence). This CDR3 contains 13 residues. The CDR3 loop is CASSERMTGELFF. The CDR3 DNA is TGTGCCAGCAGCGAGAGAATGACCGGGGAGCTGTTTTTT.

The sample holds many counts of this clonotype. This chain uses TRBV2 with TRBJ2-5; D tentatively fits TRBD1 or TRBD2 (5 bases each). Germline values: CDR1 SNHLY, CDR2 FYNNEI. Deletions cut 6 bases from V and 3 bases from J, with 11 bases between. The CDR3 totals 13 residues. The DNA for the CDR3 is TGTGCCAGCAGCTACGGGGCAGAAGAGACCCAGTACTTC. This translates into CASSYGAEETQYF.

This clonotype was seen many times. The rearrangement joins TRBV20-1 to TRBJ1-6, with 9 positions matching TRBD1. CDR1 DFQATT and CDR2 SNEGSKA come from the germline V gene (reference sequence). V lost 3 bases to trimming and J lost 7 bases; unmatched junction nucleotides: 1. The length of the CDR3 is 13 residues. CDR3 region: CSARTGGNSPLHF. The CDR3 DNA follows: TGCAGTGCTAGGACAGGGGGGAATTCACCCCTCCACTTT.

This clonotype was seen many times. V usage is TRBV11-2 and J usage is TRBJ2-7; D is possibly TRBD2 (7 bases). Trimming removed 2 bases at V and 9 bases at J, with 20 bases between. The germline CDR1 and CDR2 sequences are SGHAT and FQNNGV. The CDR3 loop spans 15 amino acids. The CDR3 DNA follows: TGTGCCAGCAGCTTAAAGGCGGGGGCCCGAGTCGGGCAGTACTTC. Translating it yields CASSLKAGARVGQYF. The full variable domain, with the rest looked up from reference TRBV11-2 and TRBJ2-7, is EAGVAQSPRYKIIEKRQSVAFWCNPISGHATLYWYQQILGQGPKLLIQFQNNGVVDDSQLPKDRFSAERLKGVDSTLKIQPAKLEDSAVYLCASSLKAGARVGQYFGPGTRLTVT.

This clonotype has just a few counts. The genes are TRBV11-2 and TRBJ2-7; possibly TRBD1 for D (5 bases). The CDR3 has 11 amino acids. Germline V gene sequence: CDR1 SGHAT, CDR2 FQNNGV. The V end was cut by 4 bases, the J end by 12 bases, with 13 bases between. The DNA of the CDR3 is TGTGCCAGCAGCTACGGCAGGGTACGGTACTTC. Protein product: CASSYGRVRYF.

There are many counts of this clonotype. The chain carries TRBV19 and TRBJ1-5; a weak D match, TRBD1 (6 bases). CDR3 size: 15 residues. V gave up 5 bases and J gave up 0 bases, with 11 bases separating them. Germline CDR1 reads LNHDA; CDR2 reads SQIVND (reference sequence). CDR3 nucleotides: TGTGCCAGTAGTCCCATAGGGGGTAGCAATCAGCCCCAGCATTTT. Its translation: CASSPIGGSNQPQHF.

In this sample, this clonotype turned up many times. The V and J genes are TRBV24-1 and TRBJ2-5, with D perhaps TRBD1 (5 bases). The CDR3 totals 12 residues. V was pared by 5 bases and J by 5 bases, with 8 bases between. The germline CDR1 and CDR2 sequences are KGHDR and SFDVKD. The CDR3 bases are TGTGCCACCAGTGCAGGGATGGAGACCCAGTACTTC. This sequence encodes CATSAGMETQYF.

This clonotype was recorded at least ten times. The chain has TRBV2 and TRBJ1-1, with a weak D call TRBD1 (5 bases). Between the trimmed V and J ends, which lost 7 bases and 5 bases, there was a span of 23 bases. The CDR3 contains 16 residues. Germline loops: CDR1 SNHLY, CDR2 FYNNEI. CDR3 nucleotide sequence: TGTGCCAGCACCCGGGGCAGACAAATGGGCGGGACTGAAGCTTTCTTT. Amino acids: CASTRGRQMGGTEAFF.

Of note for this clonotype: A much bigger clone sits one base away, suggesting this may be a read error. The rearrangement uses TRBV12-3 or TRBV12-4 and TRBJ2-7; weak D call: TRBD1 (5 bases). CDR3 size: 15 residues. The CDR3 spells CASSLVGRVTYEQCF. The CDR3 DNA follows: TGTGCCAGCAGTTTAGTGGGCAGGGTTACCTACGAGCAGTGCTTC.

In this sample, this clonotype turned up a few times. This sequence joins TRBV19 and TRBJ2-2, with D perhaps matching TRBD1 (6 bases). The CDR3 runs to 16 residues. Trimming took off 2 bases at V and 1 base at J, with 11 bases between the two ends. From germline, CDR1 is LNHDA and CDR2 SQIVND (reference sequence). CDR3 protein: CASSIPGRGNTGELFF. CDR3 DNA sequence: TGTGCCAGTAGTATACCCGGCAGGGGGAACACCGGGGAGCTGTTTTTT. The complete variable domain, with remaining parts taken from reference TRBV19 and TRBJ2-2, reads DGGITQSPKYLFRKEGQNVTLSCEQNLNHDAMYWYRQDPGQGLRLIYYSQIVNDFQKGDIAEGYSVSREKKESFPLTVTSAQKNPTAFYLCASSIPGRGNTGELFFGEGSRLTVL.

This clonotype was seen ten or more times. The rearrangement uses TRBV29-1 and TRBJ1-2; D remains ambiguous. V was clipped by 7 bases and J by 12 bases, with 27 bases between them. Per the germline V gene, CDR1 is SQVTM and CDR2 is ANQGSEA. The CDR3 is 14 amino acids. CDR3 bases: TGCAGCGCCACTAAATCCGGAGCCCGGTCTAACAACACCTTC. Protein product: CSATKSGARSNNTF.

This clonotype has at least ten counts. The chain joins TRBV19 to TRBJ2-7; tentative D call: TRBD2 (5 bases). Per germline, CDR1 LNHDA and CDR2 SQIVND (reference sequence). Trimming pared 6 bases from V and 0 bases from J, leaving 15 bases between. CDR3 length: 15 residues. DNA for the CDR3: TGTGCCAGTAGGGGAGTCGATGAGAGCTCCTACGAGCAGTACTTC. This encodes CASRGVDESSYEQYF.

Ten or more counts support this clonotype. V gene TRBV6-5 combines with J gene TRBJ1-2, with D uncertain. The V end was cut by 2 bases, the J end by 4 bases, with 8 bases between. CDR1 is MNHEY and CDR2 is SVGAGI in the germline V gene. The CDR3 sequence is 13 residues long. CDR3 nucleotide sequence: TGTGCCAGCAGTTACAGAGGAGTCTATGGCTACACCTTC. It codes for CASSYRGVYGYTF.

This clonotype was observed many times. This rearrangement joins TRBV12-3 or TRBV12-4 to TRBJ1-5; no clear D gene. V was clipped by 5 bases and J by 10 bases, with 12 bases between them. CDR3 length: 12 amino acids. The CDR3 DNA reads as TGTGCCAGCAGTCCAGGCGGGGATCCCCAGCATTTT. It encodes CASSPGGDPQHF.

As regards this clonotype: At one of its ends the junction is not consistent with the germline gene, which may arise from a read error. CDR3 residues: CASSYGDYSNRPQHF. DNA for the CDR3: TGTGCCAGCAGTTACGGGGATTATAGCAATCGGCCCCAGCATTTT. This chain uses TRBV6-5 with TRBJ1-5, with D unclear. Germline V lookup: CDR1 MNHEY, CDR2 SVGAGI. The length of the CDR3 is 15 residues.

The chain carries TRBV20-1 and TRBJ2-5; maybe TRBD2 (9 bases). The V end was cut by 5 bases, the J end by 2 bases, with 21 bases between. The CDR3 consists of 16 residues. Germline V gene lookup returns CDR1 DFQATT and CDR2 SNEGSKA (reference sequence). The CDR3 DNA reads TGCAGTGCTTCGCAGGGGGCTAGCGGGATGCAAGAGACCCAGTACTTC. This translates into CSASQGASGMQETQYF.

This clonotype was seen ten or more times. This sequence joins TRBV11-2 and TRBJ2-4; 16 bases line up with TRBD2. J lost 9 bases, V lost 5 bases, and 10 bases had no gene match. Germline loops: CDR1 SGHAT, CDR2 FQNNGV. The CDR3 runs to 17 residues. CDR3 coding DNA: TGTGCCAGCAGCCCAACCGGGACTAGCGGGGGGGACATCATTCAGTACTTC. Its protein product is CASSPTGTSGGDIIQYF. Full variable domain (remainder filled in from reference TRBV11-2 and TRBJ2-4): EAGVAQSPRYKIIEKRQSVAFWCNPISGHATLYWYQQILGQGPKLLIQFQNNGVVDDSQLPKDRFSAERLKGVDSTLKIQPAKLEDSAVYLCASSPTGTSGGDIIQYFGAGTRLSVL.

This clonotype occurred many times. V is TRBV6-5 and J is TRBJ1-1; D unresolved. Trimming removed 0 bases from V and 3 bases from J, with 11 bases in between. The CDR3 runs to 15 residues. CDR1 and CDR2 from the germline V gene are MNHEY and SVGAGI. CDR3 region: CASSYSGSPYTEAFF. The CDR3 DNA reads as TGTGCCAGCAGTTACTCGGGGAGCCCGTACACTGAAGCTTTCTTT.